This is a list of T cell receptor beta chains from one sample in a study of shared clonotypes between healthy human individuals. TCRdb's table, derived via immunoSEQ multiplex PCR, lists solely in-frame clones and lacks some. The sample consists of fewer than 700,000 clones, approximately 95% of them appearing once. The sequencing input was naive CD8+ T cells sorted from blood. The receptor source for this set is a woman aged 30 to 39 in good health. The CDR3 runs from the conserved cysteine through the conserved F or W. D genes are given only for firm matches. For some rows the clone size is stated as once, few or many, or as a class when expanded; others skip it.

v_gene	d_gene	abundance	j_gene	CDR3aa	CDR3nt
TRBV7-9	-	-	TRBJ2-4	CAMDEGPRGIQYF	TGTGCCATGGATGAGGGGCCCAGGGGCATTCAGTACTTC
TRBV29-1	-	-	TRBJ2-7	CSVEGRGAYEQYF	TGCAGCGTTGAAGGGAGGGGCGCCTACGAGCAGTACTTC
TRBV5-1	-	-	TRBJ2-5	CASYPLTGPRETQYF	TGCGCCAGCTACCCCCTCACGGGGCCTCGGGAGACCCAGTACTTC
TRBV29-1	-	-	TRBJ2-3	CSTGVGGLDTQYF	TGCAGCACGGGGGTCGGAGGTTTGGATACGCAGTATTTT
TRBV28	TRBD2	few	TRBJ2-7	CASSLSVAGEQYF	TGTGCCAGCAGTTTGTCAGTAGCGGGCGAGCAGTACTTC
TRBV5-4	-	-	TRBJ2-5	CASSLVGTGPRETQYF	TGTGCCAGCAGCTTGGTGGGTACGGGCCCGCGAGAGACCCAGTACTTC
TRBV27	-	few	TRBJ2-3	CASSFSDTQYF	TGTGCCAGCAGTTTCTCAGATACGCAGTATTTT
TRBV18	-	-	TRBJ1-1	CASSPQGWDTEAFF	TGTGCCAGCTCACCACAGGGTTGGGACACTGAAGCTTTCTTT
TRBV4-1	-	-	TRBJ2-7	CASSQTLGAYEQYF	TGCGCCAGCAGCCAGACACTAGGCGCGTACGAGCAGTACTTC
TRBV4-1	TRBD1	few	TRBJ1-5	CASSEDRGGQPQHF	TGCGCCAGCAGCGAAGACAGGGGCGGTCAGCCCCAGCATTTT
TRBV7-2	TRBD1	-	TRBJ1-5	CASSDRQGPQHF	TGTGCCAGCAGCGACCGACAGGGGCCCCAGCATTTT
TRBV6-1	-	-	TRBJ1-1	CASSEGRRMNTEAFF	TGTGCCAGCAGTGAAGGGCGCAGAATGAACACTGAAGCTTTCTTT
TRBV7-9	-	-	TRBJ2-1	CASSLGFNEQFF	TGTGCCAGCAGCTTAGGATTCAATGAGCAGTTCTTC
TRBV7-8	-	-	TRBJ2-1	CASSGIAANSYNEQFF	TGTGCCAGCAGCGGGATAGCGGCGAACTCCTACAATGAGCAGTTCTTC
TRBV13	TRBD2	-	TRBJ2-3	CASSFPGGSGGPDTQYF	TGTGCCAGCAGCTTCCCGGGGGGAAGCGGGGGTCCAGATACGCAGTATTTT
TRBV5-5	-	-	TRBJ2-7	CASSLQIAAEQYF	TGTGCCAGCAGCTTACAGATTGCCGCCGAGCAGTACTTC
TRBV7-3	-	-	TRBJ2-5	CASSFSGQTQYF	TGTGCCAGCAGCTTTTCAGGCCAGACCCAGTACTTC
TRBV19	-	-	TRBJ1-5	CASATRGDNQPQHF	TGTGCCAGTGCTACTCGAGGAGACAATCAGCCCCAGCATTTT
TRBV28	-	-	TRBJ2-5	CASSGDSGDQYF	TGTGCCAGCAGTGGGGACAGCGGGGACCAGTACTTC
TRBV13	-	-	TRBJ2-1	CASSLDGNEQFF	TGTGCCAGCAGCTTAGACGGCAATGAGCAGTTCTTC
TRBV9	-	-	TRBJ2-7	CASSSLAGGYEQYF	TGTGCCAGCAGCTCATTAGCAGGGGGGTACGAGCAGTACTTC
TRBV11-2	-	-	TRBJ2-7	CASSHRYEQYF	TGTGCCAGCAGCCACAGGTACGAGCAGTACTTC
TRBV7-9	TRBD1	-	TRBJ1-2	CASSRYGTDYGYTF	TGTGCCAGCAGCCGCTACGGGACAGACTATGGCTACACCTTC
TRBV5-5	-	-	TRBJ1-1	CASSLAPNTEAFF	TGTGCCAGCAGCTTGGCCCCGAACACTGAAGCTTTCTTT
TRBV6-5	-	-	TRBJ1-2	CASSWGTGDFGYTF	TGTGCCAGCAGTTGGGGCACCGGGGACTTTGGCTACACCTTC
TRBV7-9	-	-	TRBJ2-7	CASSSSSYEQYF	TGTGCCAGCAGCTCGAGCTCCTACGAGCAGTACTTC
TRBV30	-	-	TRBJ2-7	CAWRRQAAPEQYF	TGTGCCTGGAGGCGGCAGGCCGCCCCCGAGCAGTACTTC
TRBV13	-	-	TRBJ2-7	CASSLLGSSYEQYF	TGTGCCAGCAGCTTACTTGGGAGCTCCTACGAGCAGTACTTC
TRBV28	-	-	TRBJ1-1	CASSRWILGGTEAFF	TGTGCCAGCAGCCGGTGGATACTTGGGGGGACTGAAGCTTTCTTT
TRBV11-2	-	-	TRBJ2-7	CASSLARGTTYEQYF	TGTGCCAGCAGCCTCGCCAGGGGGACTACCTACGAGCAGTACTTC
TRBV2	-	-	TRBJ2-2	CASKGLVSTGELFF	TGTGCCAGCAAGGGGCTCGTCAGCACCGGGGAGCTGTTTTTT
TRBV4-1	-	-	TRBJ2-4	CASSQGIGQGKNIQYF	TGCGCCAGCAGCCAAGGCATTGGGCAGGGAAAAAACATTCAGTACTTC
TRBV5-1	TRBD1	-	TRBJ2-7	CASSLEGAPQAEQYF	TGCGCCAGCAGCTTGGAGGGGGCGCCCCAGGCGGAGCAGTACTTC
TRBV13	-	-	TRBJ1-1	CASSLGGQPWEAFF	TGTGCCAGCAGCTTAGGGGGACAACCTTGGGAAGCTTTCTTT
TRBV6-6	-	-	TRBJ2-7	CASSYSTRAEQYF	TGTGCCAGCAGTTACTCGACCAGGGCCGAGCAGTACTTC
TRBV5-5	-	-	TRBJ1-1	CASSFMSRLDTEAFF	TGTGCCAGCAGCTTTATGAGCAGGTTAGACACTGAAGCTTTCTTT
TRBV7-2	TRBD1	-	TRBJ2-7	CASSSRQGGSEQYF	TGTGCCAGCAGCTCCAGACAGGGGGGAAGCGAGCAGTACTTC
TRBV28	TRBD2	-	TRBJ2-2	CASSLSSGRAPNTGELFF	TGTGCCAGCAGTTTATCTAGCGGGAGGGCCCCGAACACCGGGGAGCTGTTTTTT
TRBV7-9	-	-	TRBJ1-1	CASSGVGTEAFF	TGTGCCAGCAGCGGGGTGGGGACTGAAGCTTTCTTT
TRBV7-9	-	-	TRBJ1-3	CASSPRTGNTIYF	TGTGCCAGCAGTCCCCGAACCGGAAACACCATATATTTT
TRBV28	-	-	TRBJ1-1	CASSLLRGVNTEAFF	TGTGCCAGCAGTTTATTGCGGGGGGTGAACACTGAAGCTTTCTTT
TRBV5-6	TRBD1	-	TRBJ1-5	CASSLATGTVNQPQHF	TGTGCCAGCAGCTTGGCCACCGGGACAGTCAATCAGCCCCAGCATTTT
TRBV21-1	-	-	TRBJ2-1	CASIPPCNEQFF	TGTGCCAGCATCCCCCCGTGCAATGAGCAGTTCTTC
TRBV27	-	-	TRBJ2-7	CASSYGISYEQYF	TGTGCCAGCAGTTATGGCATCTCCTACGAGCAGTACTTC
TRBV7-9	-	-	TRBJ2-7	CASSPEPRRQYF	TGTGCCAGCAGCCCGGAACCCCGGAGGCAGTACTTC